This T cell receptor beta chain was identified in a study of blood T cell repertoires in COVID-19. Study at large: Samples of COVID-19 (acute and convalescent) were obtained from the United States, Italy and Spain. PBMCs, B-cell-depleted T cells, or T cells provided the cDNA or gDNA that made up the material.

Methods used by the authors: For nucleated cells, counts were estimated from reference gene primer amplification. The method was immunoSEQ multiplex PCR; TCRdb's version includes in-frame clones alone and lacks a portion of them. D and trimming come from the DNA, and the V and J calls and clone size come from that table. This table has around 140,000 clones, around 80% appearing once. The specimen was peripheral blood. The receptor's source is a man between 70 and 80 years old who had recovered from COVID-19.

In DNA, the CDR3 is TGCGCCAGCAGCTCAGAGGGGGTAACGTGGGAGCAGTACTTC. Protein sequence: CASSSEGVTWEQYF. V and J are TRBV5-1 and TRBJ2-7; tentatively, D is TRBD1 (6 bases). V was clipped by 3 bases and J by 7 bases, with 17 bases between them. The CDR3 sequence is 14 residues long. The germline gives CDR1 SGHRS, CDR2 YFSETQ. Full variable domain (missing parts from reference TRBV5-1 and TRBJ2-7): KAGVTQTPRYLIKTRGQQVTLSCSPISGHRSVSWYQQTPGQGLQFLFEYFSETQRNKGNFPGRFSGRQFSNSRSEMNVSTLELGDSALYLCASSSEGVTWEQYFGPGTRLTVT.